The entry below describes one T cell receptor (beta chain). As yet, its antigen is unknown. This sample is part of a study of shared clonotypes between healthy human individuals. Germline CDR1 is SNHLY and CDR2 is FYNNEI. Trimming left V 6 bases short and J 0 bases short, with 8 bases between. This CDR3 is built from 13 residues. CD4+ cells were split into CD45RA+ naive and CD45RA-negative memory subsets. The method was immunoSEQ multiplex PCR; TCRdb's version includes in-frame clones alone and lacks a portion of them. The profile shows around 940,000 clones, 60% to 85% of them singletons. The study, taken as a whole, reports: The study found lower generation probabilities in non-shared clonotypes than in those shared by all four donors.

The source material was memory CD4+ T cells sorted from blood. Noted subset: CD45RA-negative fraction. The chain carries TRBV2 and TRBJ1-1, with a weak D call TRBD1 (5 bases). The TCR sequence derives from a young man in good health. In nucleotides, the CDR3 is TGTGCCAGCAGAGCGGACATGAACACTGAAGCTTTCTTT. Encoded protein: CASRADMNTEAFF.